This T cell receptor beta chain was observed in a study of cytomegalovirus exposure and HLA in healthy donors (dated by TCRdb to 2017 to 2019). Looking at the study overall: An earlier analysis of approximately 590 of the donors reported approximately 300 Gb of sequence data and around 120 million unique TCR beta sequences from roughly 180 million T cells. Using immunosequencing, the study profiled T cell repertoires from 666 subjects and related those repertoires to cytomegalovirus serostatus. Because of strong linkage in the cohort, four or five DR-DQ haplotypes were treated as single units for association and clustering. A later genetic analysis took genome-wide SNP genotypes for about 55% of the roughly 670 donors and used that subset as a discovery cohort. Of the 350 to 450 genotyped donors, around 81% fell in the genetic ancestry cluster associated with self-reported Caucasian donors. Donor age, sex, ethnicity and CMV serostatus were compiled together with the repertoire data. The later analysis used no new phenotypic data to find candidate immune exposures, relying instead on TCR beta sequences and their occurrence across donors. An earlier analysis of fewer than 700 of the donors applied high-throughput TCR beta sequencing to assess whether each TCR beta V gene segment acted as functional or pseudogenic. Both class I and class II loci were covered by HLA typing, at four-digit resolution. High-throughput TCR immunosequencing, statistical association of individual TCRs with disease status, and machine learning were combined to predict cytomegalovirus infection status. The number of donors typed differed by locus, with roughly 629-640 for A, B, C, DRB1 and DQB1, roughly 520 for DQA1, about 610 for DPA1, and some 440 for DPB1. Besides the first cohort of 666 subjects, a separate validation cohort made up of 120 or so different subjects was used. Every discovery cohort repertoire had been produced on one sequencing platform. The study aimed to test whether signatures of past pathogen exposure could be identified by cataloging public T cell receptors. To study patterns of TCR occurrence, a later analysis re-analyzed previously published TCR beta repertoires from around 700 donors and added high-resolution HLA genotyping. Around 320 gigabases of sequencing data and approximately 93 million unique TCR sequences were included in an early release covering around 600 HLA-typed donors. Among over 350 genotyped donors of the cohort, an average of around 240,000 unique TCR beta nucleotide sequences were sequenced per donor, 15% to 20% of them non-productive.

A word on this clone: The antigen this receptor binds is unknown. Base qualities are not provided; no much larger clone lies one nucleotide away.

The germline V end is reduced by 0 bases and the J end by 7 bases; junction bases left unmatched: 7. The CDR3 has 16 amino acids, counting the end cysteine and phenylalanine. This entry keeps only the CDR3 DNA: 48 bases, framed from base 1. According to the germline V gene (reference sequence), CDR1 reads SGHNT and CDR2 reads YYREEE. The cohort was made up of under 800 healthy bone marrow donors. Cohort members were all nominally healthy when sampled, although unrecorded immune exposures were likely present. The donor was CMV seronegative and was included in the group of about 400 seronegative cohort members. Each donor provided a peripheral blood sample, and peripheral blood mononuclear cells were used for TCR beta sequencing. Genomic DNA was extracted from the blood cell samples with the Qiagen DNeasy Blood Extraction Kit. Study-wide findings and limitations: The authors suggested that the approach could potentially be generalized to other disease states and immunological phenotypes. At a false discovery rate of 0.05, a later analysis linked approximately 18,000 TCR beta sequences to specific HLA alleles. A later analysis found that most CMV-associated TCR beta chains appeared HLA-restricted, with HLA associations seemingly driven largely by CMV exposure. According to a later genetic analysis, donors in an Asian-associated ancestry cluster had fewer N-insertions in productive TCRs than the approximately 670-donor mean. In this cohort, only TCR beta chains were sequenced, and detectable features were limited by the absence of alpha or paired-chain data. Strong co-occurrence of HLA alleles, especially DR and DQ, made assigning TCR associations to individual alleles difficult. A total of about 150 TCR beta chains were listed by the study as associated with cytomegalovirus. While some public TCRs were present in many individuals, most TCR sequences turned up only very rarely across donors. In a later analysis, HLA-associated TCR beta chains showed more clonal expansion and lower generation probabilities than non-associated chains that were equally common. The presence/absence analyses assumed that sequencing depth was roughly uniform across donors, and that assumption may not be true. A further reported finding was that TCR beta sequences accurately predicted the HLA-A and HLA-B alleles for most subjects in the first cohort. Because HLA typing was unavailable for some donors at each locus, only the typed subset was used in association tests. Several of the top co-occurrence clusters appeared to be linked to parvovirus B19, influenza, CMV and Epstein-Barr virus, according to a later analysis. A cluster of highly shared sequence variants was judged likely to be a technical artifact of the sequencing pipeline. The classifier was reported to diagnose cytomegalovirus status with high specificity and sensitivity in both the original cohort and the validation cohort. For the cohort, immune exposure information was limited to CMV serostatus. The earlier analysis of 587 of the donors excluded fewer than 20 rarely observed V segments, including chromosome 9 orphons, because counts were too low. Broadly in line with IMGT annotations, most TCR beta V segments showed up in productive rearrangements about 90% or about 30% of the time in an earlier analysis of a few hundred of the donors. Linkage disequilibrium might explain the correlated functional status among segregating V segments, but an unknown experimental factor could not be excluded. Three of the identified cytomegalovirus-associated TCR beta chains were confirmed in vitro to be specific for cytomegalovirus antigens. The 87-base-pair reads could not distinguish some IMGT-functional V segments, including TRBV6-2 and TRBV6-3, so those segments were excluded. In a later analysis, TCR association rates were found to vary across HLA loci, with the most associated TCRs seen for DRB1 alleles and the fewest for HLA-C alleles. V-gene and J-gene trimming of TCR beta chains was associated with a missense DCLRE1C variant in a later genetic analysis, and the association was replicated in an independent cohort.

Library preparation employed the immunoSEQ multiplex PCR assay. A mixture of 60 forward primers for TCR Vbeta segments and 13 reverse primers for TCR Jbeta segments was used in the multiplex PCR. Amplification of the CDR3 region of rearranged TCR beta genes was performed with a multiplex PCR assay on genomic DNA. On the Illumina HiSeq System, the amplified TCR beta libraries were sequenced as 87-base-pair reads. The authors' analysis ran thus. A later analysis counted about 82 million unique TCR beta chains across the 700 or so repertoires, and 9.5 million to 11 million of these chains were shared by at least two donors. Raw reads were error-corrected and collapsed into unique sequences with a nearest-neighbor algorithm that merged closely related sequences to remove PCR and sequencing errors. Alignment of CDR3 sequences to IMGT reference sequences was used to assign V, D and J gene segments. Each retained sequence needed at least a six-nucleotide match to both a V gene segment and a J gene segment. Rearrangements were classified as productive when the CDR3 lacked stop codons and remained in frame with V and J, and all other rearrangements were classified as non-productive. CDR3 was defined by IMGT convention, running from the second conserved V-encoded cysteine to the conserved J-encoded phenylalanine. In an earlier analysis of roughly 610 of the donors, sequences lacking an unambiguous match to a single V gene segment were excluded. In an earlier analysis of 450 to 700 of the donors, V segments were called functional above 56.7% productive rearrangements and were called segregating when the between-donor standard deviation exceeded 5%. A statistical classification framework was built to diagnose cytomegalovirus status from the catalog of TCR beta chain sequences. A later analysis assigned V and J genes by comparing TCR nucleotide sequences with IMGT/GENE-DB human TR gene sequences. The TCRdist pipeline was used in a later analysis to assign CDR3 sequences and most-parsimonious VDJ recombination scenarios. In a later analysis, each TCR beta chain was defined by its CDR3 amino acid sequence together with its V-gene family, and reads without a unique V-gene family were excluded. A later analysis removed 592 highly shared, low-generation-probability nucleotide sequences to deal with suspected cross-contamination and a sequencing artifact. For each public chain, a later analysis derived a clonal expansion index from normalized ranks of inferred template counts within each repertoire. In a later analysis, generation probabilities were computed using a VDJ recombination model fitted to out-of-frame rearrangements, and the results were checked against IGoR. Hypergeometric tests were used in a later analysis to score TCR-TCR, TCR-HLA and TCR-CMV co-occurrence, with a repertoire-size bias correction applied to the TCR pairs. To estimate false discovery rates, a later analysis permuted the HLA or CMV assignments 20 times. In a later analysis, co-occurring TCRs were grouped using DBSCAN, with TCRdist sequence similarity added in when clustering inside HLA-allele-positive subsets. Repertoires with fewer than 30,000 or more than 120,000 public chains were left out of co-occurrence clustering, as were about five repertoires with anomalous nucleotide sharing. The immuneACCESS repertoire file appears here via TCRdb, limited to in-frame rearrangements. These files lack a portion of the clones; in checked studies, under half of the deficit traces to unresolved V genes, and the cause of the others is not known. The D gene and trimming were derived from the DNA, and the V and J assignments and clone size from that table. This sample lists about 170,000 clones; roughly 83% were detected once. More than 1% of the sample is held by the ten biggest clonotypes.

What was sequenced was PBMCs. The receptor was isolated from a boy aged 2 to 10 in good health and CMV-seronegative. The V and J segments used are TRBV5-4 and TRBJ2-2, with 9 bases matching TRBD2. In nucleotide form, the sequence is TGTGCCAGCAGCTTGGGGGCGGGAGGGCCGAACGGGGAGCTGTTTTTT. Translated, this is CASSLGAGGPNGELFF.